This TCR beta chain was obtained from a study of siplizumab effects on memory and regulatory T cells. Measured with immunoSEQ multiplex PCR; TCRdb has only the in-frame clones, and not every one. Of around 110,000 clones in the sample, around 94% were seen once. Trimming took off 4 bases at V and 3 bases at J, with 12 bases between the two ends. The CDR3 is made up of 15 amino acids. Germline V gives CDR1 SEHNR, CDR2 FQNEAQ (reference sequence). This sequence was found in a human donor in good health. The chain employs TRBV7-9 and TRBJ1-4; D gene unclear. Sequenced: non-Treg CD4+ T cells sorted from blood. CDR3 loop: CASSSQAGPNEKLFF. The CDR3 DNA is TGTGCCAGCAGCTCCCAAGCGGGTCCTAATGAAAAACTGTTTTTT.